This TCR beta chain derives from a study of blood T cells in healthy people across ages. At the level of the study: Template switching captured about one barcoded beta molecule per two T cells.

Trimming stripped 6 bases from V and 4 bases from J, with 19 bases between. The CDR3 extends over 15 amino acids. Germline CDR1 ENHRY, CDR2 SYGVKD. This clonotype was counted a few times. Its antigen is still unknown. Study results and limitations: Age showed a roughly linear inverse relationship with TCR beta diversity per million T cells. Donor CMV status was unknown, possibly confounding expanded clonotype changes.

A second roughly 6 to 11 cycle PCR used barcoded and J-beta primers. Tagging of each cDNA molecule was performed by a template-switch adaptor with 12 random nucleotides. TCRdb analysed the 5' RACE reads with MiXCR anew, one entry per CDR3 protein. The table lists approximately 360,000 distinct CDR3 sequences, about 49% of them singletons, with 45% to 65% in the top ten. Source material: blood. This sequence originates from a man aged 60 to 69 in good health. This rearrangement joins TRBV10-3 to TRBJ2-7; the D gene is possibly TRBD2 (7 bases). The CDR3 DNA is TGTGCCATCAGGGCCGACATCGGGGGGCCTTACGAGCAGTACTTC. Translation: CAIRADIGGPYEQYF.